These 8 T cell receptor beta chains originate from one sample sequenced in a study of T cells in Graves' hyperthyroidism and ophthalmopathy (dated by TCRdb to the late 2010s). Libraries came from multiplex PCR. Instrument used: Illumina HiSeq 2000. Amplification of TCR beta CDR3 regions was carried out from RNA transcripts. For the first round of RT-PCR on the TCR CDR3, the HTBI primer set was used together with the Qiagen OneStep RT-PCR kit. TCRdb handled the public reads itself, with Q25 trimming in fastp and clone calling in MiXCR, and kept productive beta chains. Rows with a matching CDR3 protein are joined into one entry that keeps the most common DNA and genes. For this sample the table gives about 400,000 distinct CDR3 sequences, of which over 13% were detected only once. The ten largest clonotypes hold approximately 27% of the sample. The specimen was blood. Receptors were obtained from a man aged 45-65 years with Graves' ophthalmopathy.

This clonotype was seen at least ten times. The chain employs TRBV20-1 and TRBJ2-3, with a weak D call TRBD1 (6 bases). CDR1 and CDR2 from the germline V gene are DFQATT and SNEGSKA (reference sequence). CDR3 size: 14 residues. V gave up 4 bases and J gave up 3 bases, with 14 bases separating them. The CDR3 DNA follows: TGCAGTGCTACAGGGGCCCCTCAGACAGATACGCAGTATTTT. Encoded protein: CSATGAPQTDTQYF.

The table lists this clonotype with many counts. The chain has TRBV6-1 and TRBJ2-5; D possibly corresponds to TRBD1 (5 bases). Per the germline V gene, CDR1 is MNHNS and CDR2 is SASEGT. V was cut by 0 bases and J by 5 bases, with 10 bases left in between. The CDR3 covers 14 residues. The CDR3 coding sequence is TGTGCCAGCAGTGAAGCAGGGGCTGCGGAGACCCAGTACTTC. Protein sequence: CASSEAGAAETQYF.

This clonotype was counted many times. V gene TRBV20-1 combines with J gene TRBJ2-4; unclear D gene. Germline V CDR1 and CDR2: DFQATT, SNEGSKA (reference sequence). There are 14 residues in the CDR3. The V end was cut by 4 bases, the J end by 0 bases, with 10 bases between. The CDR3 sequence is CSAIYSLAKNIQYF. The DNA for the CDR3 is TGCAGTGCTATTTACTCTTTAGCCAAAAACATTCAGTACTTC.

This clonotype came up many times. The rearrangement uses TRBV12-3 or TRBV12-4 and TRBJ2-2; D uncertain. The CDR3 has 14 residues. The ends were cut back, 1 base at V and 6 bases at J, with 9 bases in the middle. CDR3 sequence: CASSLGGWAGELFF. The CDR3 nucleotides read TGTGCCAGCAGTTTAGGGGGTTGGGCCGGGGAGCTGTTTTTT.

Ten or more counts support this clonotype. The chain carries TRBV3-1 and TRBJ2-2; no reliable D call. CDR1 and CDR2 from the germline V gene are LGHDT and YNNKEL (reference sequence). V was pared by 1 base and J by 2 bases, with 11 bases between. This CDR3 region has 16 residues. CDR3 coding DNA: TGTGCCAGCAGCCAAGCCATAATCGGAAACACCGGGGAGCTGTTTTTT. Its protein product is CASSQAIIGNTGELFF.

The sample holds a few counts of this clonotype. The CDR3 DNA follows: TGTGCCAGCGGGGTGGGAGGGGGAACTAATGAAAAACTGTTTTTT. Its translation: CASGVGGGTNEKLFF. This chain uses TRBV12-3 or TRBV12-4 with TRBJ1-4, with D tentatively TRBD1 (6 bases). Trimming shortened V by 8 bases and J by 1 base, and 14 bases separated the two germline ends. The CDR3 is 15 residues long.

The table lists this clonotype with many counts. V and J are TRBV20-1 and TRBJ2-6; D might be TRBD2 (5 bases). In germline, CDR1 is DFQATT, CDR2 SNEGSKA (reference sequence). This CDR3 comprises 15 residues. The ends were cut back, 5 bases at V and 2 bases at J, with 13 bases in the middle. CDR3 in DNA: TGCAGTGCTGACGGAGGCGGGCCTGGGGCCAACGTCCTGACTTTC. It yields the protein CSADGGGPGANVLTF.

This clonotype was recorded once. A single base separates this from a much larger clone, so it may be a read error. CDR3 DNA sequence: TGTGCCAGCAGTTTCTTGCTAGGGCTCAATGAGCAGTACTTC. It translates to CASSFLLGLNEQYF. The chain links TRBV12-3 or TRBV12-4 to TRBJ2-7; D is ambiguous. The V end lost 3 bases, the J end lost 7 bases, and 16 bases lay between the germline ends. There are 14 residues in the CDR3.